This entry concerns a single TCR beta chain. Using immunoSEQ multiplex PCR, the repertoire was profiled, and TCRdb retains in-frame clones only, with some absent. The sample includes tens of thousands of clones, roughly nine tenths of them seen just once. Germline lookup yields CDR1 MGHRA and CDR2 YSYEKL. The CDR3 covers 17 residues. V dropped 5 bases and J dropped 4; count of bases not matched to a gene: 9. The sample is drawn from a study of control samples from healthy donors and cancer patients. The clonotype comes from a woman aged 45-65 years with colorectal cancer. Sequenced sample: PBMCs. This chain uses TRBV4-1 with TRBJ2-6; 9 bases line up with TRBD1. The CDR3 coding sequence is TGCGCCAGCAGCTTGGGACAGGGTACGTTAGGGGCCAACGTCCTGACTTTC. Translating gives CASSLGQGTLGANVLTF.